The T cell receptor (beta chain) under discussion was sequenced for a study of chemoradiotherapy in HPV16-positive cancers. The overall study: Candidate HPV-specific T-cell clones and common TCR motifs came from functional assays in a couple of HPV16-positive patients. Study-level points and caveats: Candidate HPV-specific clones and E7-related TCR motifs grew in tumor during treatment. HPV-specific T cells were functionally defined from only a couple of HPV16-positive patients.

Sequenced by immunoSEQ multiplex PCR; TCRdb stores in-frame clones only, minus some. The sample gives under 70,000 clones, roughly 90% of which show up once; less than 3.5% is in the top ten. A note on this clone: Its antigen is undetermined.

V dropped 2 bases and J dropped 1 base, with 15 bases sitting between them. CDR1 SNHLY and CDR2 FYNNEI come from the germline V gene. The CDR3 is 17 residues long. The genes are TRBV2 and TRBJ1-3; the D gene is possibly TRBD1 (5 bases). The receptor was isolated from a human donor with HPV-associated anogenital cancer. The sequences come from blood, collected from a patient who underwent chemoradiotherapy. The DNA for the CDR3 is TGTGCCAGCAGTGAAATGCGGGCGGGGGTTTCTGGAAACACCATATATTTT. It yields the protein CASSEMRAGVSGNTIYF.